Listed here are 9 T cell receptor beta chains from one sample, sequenced in a study of shared clonotypes between healthy human individuals. The data were produced by immunoSEQ multiplex PCR, yet TCRdb's version contains in-frame clones alone and is incomplete. The sample consists of roughly 2.4 million clones, under 97% of them appearing once. The sample comprised naive CD4+ T cells sorted from blood. This sample's subset: CD45RA+ positively selected. These receptors all stem from a man aged 18 to 29 in good health.

The CDR3 is CASSVVGVQETQYF. CDR3 DNA: TGTGCCAGCAGCGTCGTAGGAGTTCAAGAGACCCAGTACTTC. V is TRBV7-2 and J is TRBJ2-5; D not resolved. Trimming removed 5 bases at V and 2 bases at J, with 12 bases between. CDR1 is SGHTA and CDR2 is FQGNSA in the germline V gene. The CDR3 totals 14 residues.

The rearrangement uses TRBV5-8 and TRBJ1-2; 7 bases match TRBD1. Germline loops: CDR1 SGHTS, CDR2 YDEGEE. The J segment lost 9 bases and the V segment lost 4 bases, leaving 15 bases of the junction unmatched. CDR3 length equals 15 residues. The CDR3 DNA is TGTGCCAGCAGCATCCTACCGGGACAGAGCGGGAGCTACACCTTC. Amino acid sequence: CASSILPGQSGSYTF. Together with reference TRBV5-8 and TRBJ1-2, the CDR3 gives the full variable domain: EAGVTQSPTHLIKTRGQQATLRCSPISGHTSVYWYQQALGLGLQFLLWYDEGEERNRGNFPPRFSGRQFPNYSSELNVNALELEDSALYLCASSILPGQSGSYTFGSGTRLTVV.

The CDR3 DNA follows: TGCGCCAGCAGCTTACAGGGTTGGCCCGGGGAGACCCAGTACTTC. Protein: CASSLQGWPGETQYF. J is TRBJ2-5 and V is TRBV5-1, with D tentatively TRBD1 (6 bases). The CDR3 totals 15 residues. Looked up from germline, CDR1 is SGHRS and CDR2 is YFSETQ. The V end lost 2 bases, the J end lost 5 bases, and 16 bases lay between the germline ends.

The CDR3 DNA sequence: TGTGCCAGCAGCTTAGCGGGGGACAGGGTCTCACCCCTCCACTTT. Protein product: CASSLAGDRVSPLHF. The chain joins TRBV7-9 to TRBJ1-6; TRBD1 matches 9 bases. The CDR3 has 15 residues. V was pared by 0 bases and J by 10 bases, with 4 bases of the junction left unmatched. CDR1 and CDR2 from the germline V gene are SEHNR and FQNEAQ (reference sequence). The full variable domain, in which reference TRBV7-9 and TRBJ1-6 provide the parts outside the CDR3, is DTGVSQNPRHKITKRGQNVTFRCDPISEHNRLYWYRQTLGQGPEFLTYFQNEAQLEKSRLLSDRFSAERPKGSFSTLEIQRTEQGDSAMYLCASSLAGDRVSPLHFGNGTRLTVT.

The V and J genes are TRBV30 and TRBJ2-3; TRBD2 is a possible D gene (6 bases). There are 13 residues in the CDR3. V was pared by 1 base and J by 11 bases, with 16 bases between. Per the germline V gene, CDR1 is GTSNPN and CDR2 is SVGIG (reference sequence). The CDR3 nucleotides are TGTGCCTGGAGTGGGGCGGGGACCCCAAAGCAGTATTTT. Encoded protein: CAWSGAGTPKQYF.

The genes are TRBV5-1 and TRBJ2-2; 12 bases map to TRBD2. The CDR3 runs to 17 residues. Looked up from germline, CDR1 is SGHRS and CDR2 is YFSETQ. With 4 bases clipped from V and 0 bases from J, the junction kept 4 bases outside the gene matches. The CDR3 is CASSKGLAGTNTGELFF. The CDR3 DNA sequence: TGCGCCAGCAGCAAGGGACTAGCGGGCACGAACACCGGGGAGCTGTTTTTT.

The chain recombines TRBV28 with TRBJ2-3; TRBD1 matches 10 bases. V lost 5 bases, J lost 6 bases, and 8 bases stayed unmatched. The CDR3 is 15 residues long. Germline loops: CDR1 MDHEN, CDR2 SYDVKM. In nucleotides, the CDR3 is TGTGCCAGCAGTCCGGGACAGGGGTCGTCGGATACGCAGTATTTT. Protein: CASSPGQGSSDTQYF.

CDR3 DNA: TGTGCCAGCAACCCGGGGGGGCCGTACGAGCAGTTCTTC. This translates into CASNPGGPYEQFF. The chain employs TRBV28 and TRBJ2-1; 8 nucleotides line up with TRBD2. Germline V gives CDR1 MDHEN, CDR2 SYDVKM. The ends lost 7 bases at V and 10 bases at J; junction bases unmatched: 9. The CDR3 loop spans 13 amino acids.

Points on this clone: Other DNA sequences of this sample code for an identical CDR3. The CDR3 sequence is CSARGSYEQYF. For the CDR3, the DNA is TGCAGTGCTAGGGGGTCTTACGAGCAGTACTTC. The gene calls are TRBV20-1 and TRBJ2-7, with no clear D. The germline V gene has CDR1 DFQATT and CDR2 SNEGSKA (reference sequence). Trimming cost V 3 bases and J 4 bases, with 7 bases left between them. The CDR3 loop spans 11 amino acids.